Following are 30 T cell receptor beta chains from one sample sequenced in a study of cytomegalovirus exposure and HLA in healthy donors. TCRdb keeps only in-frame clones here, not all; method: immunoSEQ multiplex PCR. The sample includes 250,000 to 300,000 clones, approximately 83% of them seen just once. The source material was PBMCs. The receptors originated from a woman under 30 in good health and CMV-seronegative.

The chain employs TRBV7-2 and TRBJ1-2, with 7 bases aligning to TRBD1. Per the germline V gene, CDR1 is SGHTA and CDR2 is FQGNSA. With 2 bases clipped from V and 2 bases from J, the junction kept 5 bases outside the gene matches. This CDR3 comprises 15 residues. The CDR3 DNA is TGTGCCAGCAGCTTATGGGGGACAGCAAACTATGGCTACACCTTC. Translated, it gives CASSLWGTANYGYTF.

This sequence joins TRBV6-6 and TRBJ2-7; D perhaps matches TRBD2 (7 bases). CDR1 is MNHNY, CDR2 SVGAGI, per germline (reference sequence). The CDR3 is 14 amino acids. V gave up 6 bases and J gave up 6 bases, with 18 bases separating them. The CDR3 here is CASSMGRGGGEQYF. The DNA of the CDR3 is TGTGCCAGCAGCATGGGACGGGGAGGGGGCGAGCAGTACTTC.

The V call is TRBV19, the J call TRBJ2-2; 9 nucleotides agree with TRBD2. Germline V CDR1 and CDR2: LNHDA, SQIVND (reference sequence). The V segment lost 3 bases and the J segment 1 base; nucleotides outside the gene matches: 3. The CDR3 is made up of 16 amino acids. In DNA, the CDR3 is TGTGCCAGTAGTATCGAGCGGGAGGTGAACACCGGGGAGCTGTTTTTT. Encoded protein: CASSIEREVNTGELFF. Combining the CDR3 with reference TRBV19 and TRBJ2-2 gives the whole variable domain DGGITQSPKYLFRKEGQNVTLSCEQNLNHDAMYWYRQDPGQGLRLIYYSQIVNDFQKGDIAEGYSVSREKKESFPLTVTSAQKNPTAFYLCASSIEREVNTGELFFGEGSRLTVL.

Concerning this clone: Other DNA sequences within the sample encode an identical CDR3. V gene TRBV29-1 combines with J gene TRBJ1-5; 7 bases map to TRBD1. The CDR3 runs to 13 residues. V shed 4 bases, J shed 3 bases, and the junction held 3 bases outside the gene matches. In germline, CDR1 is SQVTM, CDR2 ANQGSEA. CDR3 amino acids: CSVGQGLNQPQHF. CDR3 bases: TGCAGCGTTGGACAGGGCCTCAATCAGCCCCAGCATTTT.

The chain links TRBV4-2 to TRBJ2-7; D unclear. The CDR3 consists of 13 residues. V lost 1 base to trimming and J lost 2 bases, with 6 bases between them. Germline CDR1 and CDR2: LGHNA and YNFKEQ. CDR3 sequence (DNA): TGTGCCAGCAGCCAAGTCGTTACCTACGAGCAGTACTTC. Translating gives CASSQVVTYEQYF.

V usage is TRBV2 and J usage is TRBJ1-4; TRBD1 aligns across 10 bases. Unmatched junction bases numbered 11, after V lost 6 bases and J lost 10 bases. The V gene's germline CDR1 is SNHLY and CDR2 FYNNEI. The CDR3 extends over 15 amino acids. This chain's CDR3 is CASRADGQGVGKLFF. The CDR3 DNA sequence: TGTGCCAGCAGGGCCGATGGACAGGGGGTAGGAAAACTGTTTTTT.

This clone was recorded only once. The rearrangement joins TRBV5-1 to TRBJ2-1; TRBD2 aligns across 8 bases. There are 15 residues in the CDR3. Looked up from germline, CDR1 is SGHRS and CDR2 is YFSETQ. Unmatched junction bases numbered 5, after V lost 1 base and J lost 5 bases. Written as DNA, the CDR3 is TGCGCCAGCAGCTTGAACGGGAGGGCCGACAATGAGCAGTTCTTC. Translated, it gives CASSLNGRADNEQFF. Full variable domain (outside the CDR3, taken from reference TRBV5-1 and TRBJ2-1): KAGVTQTPRYLIKTRGQQVTLSCSPISGHRSVSWYQQTPGQGLQFLFEYFSETQRNKGNFPGRFSGRQFSNSRSEMNVSTLELGDSALYLCASSLNGRADNEQFFGPGTRLTVL.

The CDR3 loop reads CASSFSVAKNIQYF. The CDR3 nucleotides are TGTGCCAGCAGCTTTTCGGTAGCCAAAAACATTCAGTACTTC. The V gene is TRBV7-2, the J gene TRBJ2-4; D not resolved. Germline V CDR1 and CDR2: SGHTA, FQGNSA. The CDR3 has 14 residues. V was shortened by 3 bases and J by 0 bases, with 6 bases between the two germline ends.

The DNA of the CDR3 is TGTGCCAGCAGTGAAAAGACTAGCGGGAGGGCCCACGAGCAGTACTTC. This encodes CASSEKTSGRAHEQYF. The chain joins TRBV6-1 to TRBJ2-7; TRBD2 aligns across 14 bases. The CDR3 is 16 amino acids. CDR1 MNHNS and CDR2 SASEGT come from the germline V gene. The V gene end was trimmed by 2 bases and the J gene end by 5 bases; junction bases not matched to a gene: 5.

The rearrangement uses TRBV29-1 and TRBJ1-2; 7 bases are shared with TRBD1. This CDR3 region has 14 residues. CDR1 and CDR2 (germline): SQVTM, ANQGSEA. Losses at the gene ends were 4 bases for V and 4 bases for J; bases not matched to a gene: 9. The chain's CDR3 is CSVAPHRGLYGYTF. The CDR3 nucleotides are TGCAGCGTTGCCCCACACAGGGGTCTCTATGGCTACACCTTC.

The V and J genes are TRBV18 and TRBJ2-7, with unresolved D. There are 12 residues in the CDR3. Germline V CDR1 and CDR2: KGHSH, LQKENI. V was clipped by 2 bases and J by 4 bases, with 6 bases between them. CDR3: CASSPNRYEQYF. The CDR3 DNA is TGTGCCAGCTCACCAAACAGATACGAGCAGTACTTC.

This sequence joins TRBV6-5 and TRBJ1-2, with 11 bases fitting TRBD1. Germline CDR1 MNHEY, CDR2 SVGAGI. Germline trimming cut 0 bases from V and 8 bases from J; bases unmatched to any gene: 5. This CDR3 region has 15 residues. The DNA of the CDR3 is TGTGCCAGCAGTTACTCCCAGGGACAGGGGGGAGGCTACACCTTC. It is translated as CASSYSQGQGGGYTF.

CDR3 nucleotides: TGCGCCAGCAGCCCCACCCCCCGGGGGGGCATAGGCTCACCCCTCCACTTT. Protein: CASSPTPRGGIGSPLHF. The chain joins TRBV4-1 to TRBJ1-6, with D perhaps TRBD1 (6 bases). The CDR3 has 17 amino acids. Germline V lookup: CDR1 MGHRA, CDR2 YSYEKL. V lost 4 bases and J lost 10, with 23 bases in between.

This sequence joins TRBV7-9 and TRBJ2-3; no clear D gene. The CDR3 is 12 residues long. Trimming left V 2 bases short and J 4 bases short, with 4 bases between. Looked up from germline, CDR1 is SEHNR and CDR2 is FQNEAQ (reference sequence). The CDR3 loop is CASSLRADTQYF. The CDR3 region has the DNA TGTGCCAGCAGCTTACGCGCAGATACGCAGTATTTT. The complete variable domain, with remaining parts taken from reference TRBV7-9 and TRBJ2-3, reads DTGVSQNPRHKITKRGQNVTFRCDPISEHNRLYWYRQTLGQGPEFLTYFQNEAQLEKSRLLSDRFSAERPKGSFSTLEIQRTEQGDSAMYLCASSLRADTQYFGPGTRLTVL.

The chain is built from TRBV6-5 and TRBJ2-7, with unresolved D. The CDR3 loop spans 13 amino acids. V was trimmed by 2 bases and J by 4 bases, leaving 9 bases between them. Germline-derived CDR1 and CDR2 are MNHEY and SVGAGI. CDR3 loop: CASSYGPSYEQYF. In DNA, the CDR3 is TGTGCCAGCAGTTACGGGCCTTCTTACGAGCAGTACTTC.

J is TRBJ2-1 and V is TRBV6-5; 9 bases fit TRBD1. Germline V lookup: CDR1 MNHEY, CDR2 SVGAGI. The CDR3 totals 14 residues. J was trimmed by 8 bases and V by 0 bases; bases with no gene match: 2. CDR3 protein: CASSYSGQGDEQFF. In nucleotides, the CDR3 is TGTGCCAGCAGTTACTCGGGACAGGGCGATGAGCAGTTCTTC.

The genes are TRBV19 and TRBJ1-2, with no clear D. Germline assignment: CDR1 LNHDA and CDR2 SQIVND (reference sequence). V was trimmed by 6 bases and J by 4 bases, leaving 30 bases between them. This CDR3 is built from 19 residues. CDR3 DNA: TGTGCCAGTAGCAATTATCTTATCCCATCGAGGGCTGAGAGCTATGGCTACACCTTC. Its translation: CASSNYLIPSRAESYGYTF.

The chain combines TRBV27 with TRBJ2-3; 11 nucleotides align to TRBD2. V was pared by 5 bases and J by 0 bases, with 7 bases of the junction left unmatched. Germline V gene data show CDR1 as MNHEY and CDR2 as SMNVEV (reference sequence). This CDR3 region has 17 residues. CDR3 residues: CASSLRTSGSSTDTQYF. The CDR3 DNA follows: TGTGCCAGCAGTCTACGGACTAGCGGGTCCAGCACAGATACGCAGTATTTT.

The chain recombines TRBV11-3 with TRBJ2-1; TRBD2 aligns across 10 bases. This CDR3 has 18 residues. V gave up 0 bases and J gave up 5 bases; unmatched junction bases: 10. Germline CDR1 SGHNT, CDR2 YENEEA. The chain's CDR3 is CASSLDLTTSGQDNEQFF. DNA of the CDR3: TGTGCCAGCAGCTTAGATCTAACGACTAGCGGGCAAGACAATGAGCAGTTCTTC.

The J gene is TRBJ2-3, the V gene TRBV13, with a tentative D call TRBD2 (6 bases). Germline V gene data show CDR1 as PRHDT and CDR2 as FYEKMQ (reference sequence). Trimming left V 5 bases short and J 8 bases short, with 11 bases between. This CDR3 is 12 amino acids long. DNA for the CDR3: TGTGCCAGCAGCCCTTGGCGGGGTACGCAGTATTTT. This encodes CASSPWRGTQYF.

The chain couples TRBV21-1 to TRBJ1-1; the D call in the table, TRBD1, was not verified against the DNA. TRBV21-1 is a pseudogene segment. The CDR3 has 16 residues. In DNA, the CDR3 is TGTGCCAGCAGCAAAGAAAGCACAGTGGGGAACACTGAAGCTTTCTTT. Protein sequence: CASSKESTVGNTEAFF.

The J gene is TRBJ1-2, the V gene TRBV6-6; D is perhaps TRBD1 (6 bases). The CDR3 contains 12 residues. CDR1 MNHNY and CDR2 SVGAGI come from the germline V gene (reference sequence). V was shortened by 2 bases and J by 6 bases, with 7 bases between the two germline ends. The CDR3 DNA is TGTGCCAGCAGTTACGCAGGGGATGGCTACACCTTC. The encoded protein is CASSYAGDGYTF.

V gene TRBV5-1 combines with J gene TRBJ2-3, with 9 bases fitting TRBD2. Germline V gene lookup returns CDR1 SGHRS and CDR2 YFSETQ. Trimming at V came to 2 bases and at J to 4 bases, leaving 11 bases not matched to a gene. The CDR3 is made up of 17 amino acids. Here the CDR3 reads CASSFSGRSGGSDTQYF. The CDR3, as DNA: TGCGCCAGCAGCTTTAGCGGGAGATCGGGAGGATCAGATACGCAGTATTTT.

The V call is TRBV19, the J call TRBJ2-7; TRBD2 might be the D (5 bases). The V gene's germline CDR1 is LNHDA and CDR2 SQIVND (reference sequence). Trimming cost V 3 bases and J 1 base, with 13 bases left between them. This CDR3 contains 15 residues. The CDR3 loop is CASSIGPGTSYEQYF. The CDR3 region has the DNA TGTGCCAGTAGTATTGGTCCGGGAACGTCCTACGAGCAGTACTTC.

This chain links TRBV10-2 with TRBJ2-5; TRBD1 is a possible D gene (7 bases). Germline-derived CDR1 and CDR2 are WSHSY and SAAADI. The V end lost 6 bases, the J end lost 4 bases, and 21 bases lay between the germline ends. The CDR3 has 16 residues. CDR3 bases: TGCGCCAGCAGAGGCGGGACAGCTCCTCCAAGAGAGACCCAGTACTTC. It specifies CASRGGTAPPRETQYF.

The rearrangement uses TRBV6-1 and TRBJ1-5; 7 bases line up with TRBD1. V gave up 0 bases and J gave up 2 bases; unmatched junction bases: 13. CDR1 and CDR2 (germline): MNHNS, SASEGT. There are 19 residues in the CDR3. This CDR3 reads CASSEAIRGQGFGNQPQHF. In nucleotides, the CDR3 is TGTGCCAGCAGTGAAGCGATAAGGGGGCAAGGCTTCGGCAATCAGCCCCAGCATTTT.

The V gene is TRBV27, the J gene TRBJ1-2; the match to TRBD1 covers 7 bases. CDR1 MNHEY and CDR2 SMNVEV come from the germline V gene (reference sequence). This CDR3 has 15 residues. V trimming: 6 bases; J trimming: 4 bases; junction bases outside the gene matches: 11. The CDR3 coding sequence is TGTGCCAGCAGGTCCTTCCCGGACAGGCCCTATGGCTACACCTTC. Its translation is CASRSFPDRPYGYTF.

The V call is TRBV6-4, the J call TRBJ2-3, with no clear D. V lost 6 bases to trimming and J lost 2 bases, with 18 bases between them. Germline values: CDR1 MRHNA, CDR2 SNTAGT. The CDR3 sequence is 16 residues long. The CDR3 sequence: CASSSELIAVTDTQYF. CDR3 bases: TGTGCCAGCAGCTCCGAGCTGATAGCCGTCACAGATACGCAGTATTTT.

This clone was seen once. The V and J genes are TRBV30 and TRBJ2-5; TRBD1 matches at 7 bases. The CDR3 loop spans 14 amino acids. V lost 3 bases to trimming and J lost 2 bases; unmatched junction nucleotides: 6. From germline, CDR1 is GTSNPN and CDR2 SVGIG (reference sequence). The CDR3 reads CAWRPLTGQETQYF. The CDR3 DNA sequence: TGTGCCTGGAGACCCTTGACAGGGCAAGAGACCCAGTACTTC. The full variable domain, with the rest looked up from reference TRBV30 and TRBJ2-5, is SQTIHQWPATLVQPVGSPLSLECTVEGTSNPNLYWYRQAAGRGLQLLFYSVGIGQISSEVPQNLSASRPQDRQFILSSKKLLLSDSGFYLCAWRPLTGQETQYFGPGTRLLVL.

CDR3 in amino acids: CASSDSIAGRTYEQYF. The CDR3 region has the DNA TGTGCCAGCAGTGACTCGATAGCGGGGCGGACGTACGAGCAGTACTTC. The chain uses TRBV6-4 and TRBJ2-7, with 8 bases aligning to TRBD2. Germline V gene data show CDR1 as MRHNA and CDR2 as SNTAGT. Trimming at V came to 0 bases and at J to 4 bases, leaving 8 bases not matched to a gene. This CDR3 comprises 16 residues.